This T cell receptor beta chain came from a study of human T cells and chemical hapten exposure. Germline-derived CDR1 and CDR2 are SGHRS and YFSETQ. This CDR3 contains 15 residues. Losses at the gene ends were 2 bases for V and 7 bases for J; bases not matched to a gene: 7. This clonotype came up many times. Time point specified: pre-sensitization, week 0. The treatment is: therapeutic diphenylcyclopropenone sensitization with weekly scalp DPC. MiXCR, applied by TCRdb to the RACE reads, yields one record per CDR3 protein. The data show about 42,000 distinct CDR3 sequences, over 10% seen once. The rearrangement links TRBV5-1 to TRBJ2-1, with 9 bases matching TRBD1. This material consisted of whole blood, taken in connection with sensitization to the hapten diphenylcyclopropenone (DPC). The receptor was derived from a woman aged 25 to 39 with alopecia areata. Some clones in this sample may be carry-over from other donors' samples. In DNA, the CDR3 is TGCGCCAGCAGCTTTGGGGACAGGGATACGAATGAGCAGTTCTTC. It specifies CASSFGDRDTNEQFF.